Each of the 10 T cell receptor beta chains below was sequenced from the same sample in a study of blood T cell repertoires in COVID-19. Only in-frame clones appear in the TCRdb table, and some are missing; sequencing was by immunoSEQ multiplex PCR. The sample contains roughly 280,000 clones, approximately 91% of which appear only once. The specimen was peripheral blood. The origin of the receptors is a woman in her 30s with COVID-19, enrolled during active disease.

The chain combines TRBV11-2 with TRBJ2-5, with 7 bases fitting TRBD2. V lost 5 bases, J lost 2 bases, and 8 bases stayed unmatched. The germline V gene has CDR1 SGHAT and CDR2 FQNNGV. There are 15 residues in the CDR3. In DNA, the CDR3 is TGTGCCAGCAGCCTCGGGGTAGCGGGTCAAGAGACCCAGTACTTC. Protein: CASSLGVAGQETQYF.

The chain is built from TRBV27 and TRBJ2-7, with TRBD1 as a possible D gene (6 bases). Trimming cost V 2 bases and J 3 bases, with 14 bases left between them. The CDR3 totals 15 residues. The germline gives CDR1 MNHEY, CDR2 SMNVEV (reference sequence). The CDR3 region has the DNA TGTGCCAGCAGTTTAACCAGGGGCAGGGGCTACGAGCAGTACTTC. It yields the protein CASSLTRGRGYEQYF.

The genes are TRBV2 and TRBJ2-5, with TRBD2 matching over 14 bases. The V gene's germline CDR1 is SNHLY and CDR2 FYNNEI. CDR3 size: 15 residues. The junction had 5 bases not matched to a gene; V was cut back by 6 bases and J by 5 bases. The CDR3 reads CASSIRLAGGETQYF. CDR3 DNA: TGTGCCAGCAGCATAAGACTAGCGGGAGGGGAGACCCAGTACTTC.

The chain couples TRBV28 to TRBJ1-1; TRBD1 matches 11 bases. V gave up 3 bases and J gave up 11 bases; unmatched junction bases: 8. There are 14 residues in the CDR3. In germline, CDR1 is MDHEN, CDR2 SYDVKM. CDR3 DNA: TGTGCCAGCAGTTTGGCAGGGACAGGGGGACAGGCTTTCTTT. Amino acids: CASSLAGTGGQAFF.

The rearrangement joins TRBV12-2 to TRBJ2-1; the table's TRBD2 call for D was not verified on the DNA. TRBV12-2 is designated a pseudogene. CDR3 size: 13 residues. The CDR3 DNA follows: TGTGCAAGTCGCCTCCGACTAGCGCGTGAGCAGTTCTTC. Its translation: CASRLRLAREQFF.

The chain combines TRBV15 with TRBJ1-2, with D perhaps TRBD1 (5 bases). The CDR3 runs 15 residues. From germline, CDR1 is LNHNV and CDR2 YYDKDF (reference sequence). Trimming cost V 0 bases and J 3 bases, with 11 bases left between them. CDR3 DNA sequence: TGTGCCACCAGCAGAGATCGGGGGACTGACTATGGCTACACCTTC. As protein: CATSRDRGTDYGYTF.

CDR3 protein: CASTGWASNEKLFF. As DNA, the CDR3 is TGTGCCAGCACTGGATGGGCCTCTAATGAAAAACTGTTTTTT. The chain has TRBV7-9 and TRBJ1-4; D gene uncertain. Per the germline V gene, CDR1 is SEHNR and CDR2 is FQNEAQ (reference sequence). Between the trimmed V and J ends, which lost 7 bases and 3 bases, there was a span of 12 bases. The CDR3 extends over 14 amino acids.

The J gene is TRBJ2-7, the V gene TRBV7-9, with 13 bases that match TRBD2. This CDR3 comprises 19 residues. Germline assignment: CDR1 SEHNR and CDR2 FQNEAQ (reference sequence). The ends lost 5 bases at V and 1 base at J; junction bases unmatched: 14. The DNA for the CDR3 is TGTGCCAGCAGCGAATCCCTCCGGACTAGCGGGAGTTTATCCTACGAGCAGTACTTC. Encoded protein: CASSESLRTSGSLSYEQYF.

V usage is TRBV19 and J usage is TRBJ2-1; TRBD2 matches at 9 bases. This CDR3 comprises 16 residues. Germline V gene data show CDR1 as LNHDA and CDR2 as SQIVND (reference sequence). J was trimmed by 5 bases and V by 5 bases; bases with no gene match: 10. CDR3 loop: CASSSSTSGPHNEQFF. The CDR3 region has the DNA TGTGCCAGTAGTTCTTCAACTAGCGGGCCTCACAATGAGCAGTTCTTC.

The gene calls are TRBV29-1 and TRBJ2-7, with TRBD1 as a possible D gene (5 bases). CDR1 and CDR2 from the germline V gene are SQVTM and ANQGSEA. The V end lost 6 bases, the J end lost 5 bases, and 14 bases lay between the germline ends. This CDR3 is 12 amino acids long. CDR3 sequence: CSVGKGIHEQYF. The CDR3 DNA reads as TGCAGCGTCGGTAAGGGGATCCACGAGCAGTACTTC.